This T cell receptor beta chain came from a study of cytomegalovirus exposure and HLA in healthy donors. About the research overall: T cells numbering some 170 million yielded 95 million to 140 million unique TCR beta sequences in an earlier analysis. Whole-study findings and limits: As confirmed in vitro, three CMV-associated chains were specific for CMV antigens. In an earlier analysis, in 620 or so donors, most V segments appeared productive either ~87% or ~30% of the time.

Use of 60 Vbeta and 13 Jbeta primers characterized the PCR. Assay: immunoSEQ multiplex PCR; the TCRdb copy retains only in-frame clones and omits some. The data show approximately 150,000 clones, about 64% seen once. This clone has a handful of counts. Its specificity is unknown. Germline-derived CDR1 and CDR2 are DFQATT and SNEGSKA (reference sequence). The CDR3 is 11 amino acids. V was clipped by 6 bases and J by 8 bases, with 10 bases between them. In nominal health when sampled, donors likely had unrecorded immune exposures nonetheless. The sample taken for sequencing was PBMCs. The chain joins TRBV20-1 to TRBJ2-2; no clear D gene. The receptor was isolated from a man between 60 and 75 years old in good health and CMV-seronegative. The DNA for the CDR3 is TGCAGTGCCCCGTGGCAGGGGGAGCTGTTTTTT. It is translated as CSAPWQGELFF.